This is a list of T cell receptor beta chains from one sample in a study of T cells expressing NK-cell markers. TCRdb re-called the 5' RACE reads and shows each CDR3 protein once, DNA omitted. The listing contains approximately 460,000 distinct CDR3 sequences. Sequenced input: blood T cells: a sorted CD56 or NKG2C T cell subset, CD4+ or CD8+ T cells, or bulk PBMC T cells (not recorded which). The receptor source for this set is a woman aged 18-70 years in good health. Each CDR3 is given with its conserved first and last residue. Each record gives: J gene, V gene, CDR3 protein.

TRBJ1-2 | TRBV24-1 | CATSDFAGNGYTF
TRBJ2-1 | TRBV12-3/TRBV12-4 | CASSFLAGGPKEQFF
TRBJ1-1 | TRBV5-5 | CASSLGVGMMLQAFF
TRBJ2-7 | TRBV11-2 | CASSFGGTSNIEQYF
TRBJ1-3 | TRBV7-6 | CASSMGQLNTIYF
TRBJ2-1 | TRBV30 | CAWSGGTSGSVFF
TRBJ2-2 | TRBV20-1 | CSARDRGRANTWELFF
TRBJ1-3 | TRBV29-1 | CSVLSSGNTIYF
TRBJ2-3 | TRBV4-3 | CASSQDLLGTGSTDTQYF
TRBJ2-5 | TRBV18 | CASSPLSSGYQETQYF
TRBJ1-6 | TRBV24-1 | CASPKPDKSSPLHF
TRBJ2-5 | TRBV24-1 | CATSDTNTGGRETQYF
TRBJ2-2 | TRBV6-2/TRBV6-3 | CASTRSGFRELFF
TRBJ2-7 | TRBV19 | CASSRDGTYEQYF
TRBJ1-1 | TRBV7-8 | CASSVRQLNTEAFF
TRBJ2-1 | TRBV5-1 | CASSSEPGAYNEQFF
TRBJ2-7 | TRBV5-1 | CASSTGTGESDEQYF
TRBJ2-1 | TRBV2 | CASSEREGSEQFF
TRBJ1-1 | TRBV7-2 | CASSSTGRTEAFF
TRBJ1-6 | TRBV6-2/TRBV6-3 | CASRQIVTNSPLHF
TRBJ2-7 | TRBV6-2/TRBV6-3 | CASSYSGQAIYEQYF
TRBJ2-2 | TRBV19 | CASSIRGTGTGELFF
TRBJ2-1 | TRBV20-1 | CSARSQIYNEQFF
TRBJ2-5 | TRBV11-2 | CASSLALWGQKYQETQYF
TRBJ2-7 | TRBV28 | CASSLSSGAIEQYF
TRBJ2-2 | TRBV7-7 | CASSLAHGLSSGELFF
TRBJ2-5 | TRBV12-3/TRBV12-4 | CASSGAEETQYF
TRBJ1-1 | TRBV29-1 | CSVSAGGTEAFF
TRBJ2-1 | TRBV7-9 | CASSPQGLIYNEQFF
TRBJ2-1 | TRBV14 | CASSQELAGDRAYNEQFF
TRBJ1-1 | TRBV24-1 | CAPNDRAPLNTEAFF
TRBJ2-5 | TRBV12-3/TRBV12-4 | CASSRLGRLGETQYF
TRBJ1-1 | TRBV7-9 | CASSYWDDTEAFF
TRBJ2-5 | TRBV5-4 | CASSLVGGAGSAQYF
TRBJ1-1 | TRBV29-1 | CSVGPEGEALAFF
TRBJ2-7 | TRBV7-2 | CASSSIAGGYEQYF
TRBJ2-5 | TRBV4-2 | CASSQERTLYQETQYF
TRBJ2-7 | TRBV20-1 | CSAYYGLAGEQQYF
TRBJ2-3 | TRBV20-1 | CSAMALLANPSTDTQYF
TRBJ1-1 | TRBV7-9 | CASRGQGGILEAFF
TRBJ1-3 | TRBV11-2 | CASSLGGVFSHSGNTIYF
TRBJ2-2 | TRBV4-1 | CASSQPRGGDTGELFF
TRBJ2-7 | TRBV19 | CASSIDHSPGLAGYEQYF
TRBJ2-7 | TRBV6-1 | CATEGLGRSEQYF
TRBJ2-3 | TRBV29-1 | CSVDDRDRGLPDTQYF
TRBJ2-2 | TRBV4-2 | CASSKSGTSGRAGTGELFF
TRBJ2-2 | TRBV4-3 | CASSQDTGVYAGELFF
TRBJ2-2 | TRBV14 | CASSANTGGAGELFF
TRBJ1-5 | TRBV5-8 | CASSLGKGNSNQPQHF
TRBJ2-1 | TRBV18 | CASSPRQGGGDEQFF
TRBJ2-3 | TRBV4-3 | CASSQVGRGGDTQYF
TRBJ2-7 | TRBV12-3/TRBV12-4 | CASSGPGGHEQYF
TRBJ1-1 | TRBV6-5 | CASSYSSRTNTEAFF
TRBJ2-5 | TRBV3-1 | CASSQGQETQYF
TRBJ1-2 | TRBV6-5 | CASSYGPPGGGYTF